This T cell receptor beta chain originates from a study of cytotoxic CD8 clonotypes in ibrutinib-treated CLL. Study conclusions and caveats: Age-matched healthy donor levels were exceeded by baseline clonality, which tracked circulating CD8+ T-cell counts.

The protocol was immunoSEQ multiplex PCR, while the TCRdb copy is restricted to in-frame clones and leaves out a portion. The table lists some 140,000 clones, 80% to 95% of them singletons, with 10% to 14% in the top ten. Worth noting for this clone: Its antigen remains unknown.

The TCR sequence derives from a human donor with chronic lymphocytic leukemia. Sequences were derived from PBMCs, sampled after 12 months of ibrutinib treatment.

The CDR3 coding sequence is TGTGCCAGCAGCTTAGGCCAAGGAGAGTTCTTC. This codes for CASSLGQGEFF. The chain has TRBV7-2 and TRBJ2-1; D unclear. Germline values: CDR1 SGHTA, CDR2 FQGNSA. The CDR3 is 11 amino acids. V shed 1 base and J shed 14 bases, with 9 bases lying between them. The full variable domain, in which reference TRBV7-2 and TRBJ2-1 provide the parts outside the CDR3, is GAGVSQSPSNKVTEKGKDVELRCDPISGHTALYWYRQSLGQGLEFLIYFQGNSAPDKSGLPSDRFSAERTGGSVSTLTIQRTQQEDSAVYLCASSLGQGEFFGPGTRLTVL.